This T cell receptor beta chain is drawn from a study of blood T cell repertoires in COVID-19. On the study more broadly: The study drew acute and convalescent COVID-19 samples from the United States, Italy and Spain. Sources were T cells, B-cell-depleted T cells, or PBMCs; the material itself was cDNA or gDNA.

The assay was immunoSEQ multiplex PCR, and TCRdb's table has in-frame clones only and misses some. The sample has about 210,000 clones; around 90% are singletons. V was cut by 4 bases and J by 0 bases, with 6 bases left in between. This CDR3 has 13 residues. The germline V gene has CDR1 MNHEY and CDR2 SVGEGT. The rearrangement links TRBV6-2 or TRBV6-3 to TRBJ1-1; D not resolved. Material for sequencing was peripheral blood. This TCR was sampled from a man younger than 35 with active or convalescent COVID-19. CDR3 loop: CASSFVLNTEAFF. Written as DNA, the CDR3 is TGTGCCAGCAGTTTCGTATTGAACACTGAAGCTTTCTTT.